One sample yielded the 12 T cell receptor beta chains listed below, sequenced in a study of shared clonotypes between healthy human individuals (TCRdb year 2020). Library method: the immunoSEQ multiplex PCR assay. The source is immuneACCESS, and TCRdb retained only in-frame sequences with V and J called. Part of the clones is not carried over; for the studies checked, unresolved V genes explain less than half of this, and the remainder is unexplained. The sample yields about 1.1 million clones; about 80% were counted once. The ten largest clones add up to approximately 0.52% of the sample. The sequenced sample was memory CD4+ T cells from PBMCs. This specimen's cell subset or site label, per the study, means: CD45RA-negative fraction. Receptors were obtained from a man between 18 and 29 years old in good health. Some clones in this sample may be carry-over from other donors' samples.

CDR3 amino acids: CASSLAGTAYEQYF. The DNA for the CDR3 is TGTGCCAGCAGCTTAGCAGGGACAGCCTACGAGCAGTACTTC. This chain uses TRBV7-8 with TRBJ2-7; 7 bases agree with TRBD1. The CDR3 extends over 14 amino acids. V was clipped by 0 bases and J by 2 bases; unmatched bases: 1. Germline V gives CDR1 SGHVS, CDR2 FQNEAQ.

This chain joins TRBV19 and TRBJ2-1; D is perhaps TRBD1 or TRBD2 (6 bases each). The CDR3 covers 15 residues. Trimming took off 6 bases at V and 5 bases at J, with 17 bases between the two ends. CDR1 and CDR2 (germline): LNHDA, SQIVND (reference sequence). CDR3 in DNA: TGTGCCAGTAGCCCCCGGGGGCGGGTCGACAATGAGCAGTTCTTC. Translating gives CASSPRGRVDNEQFF.

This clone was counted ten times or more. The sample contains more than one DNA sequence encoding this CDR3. The CDR3 loop is CASSFAGAHQPQHF. DNA of the CDR3: TGTGCCAGCAGTTTCGCGGGGGCGCATCAGCCCCAGCATTTT. The V gene is TRBV6-5, the J gene TRBJ1-5; a possible D gene is TRBD1 (6 bases). Germline V gives CDR1 MNHEY, CDR2 SVGAGI. This CDR3 is 14 amino acids long. Trimming left V 4 bases short and J 5 bases short, with 12 bases between.

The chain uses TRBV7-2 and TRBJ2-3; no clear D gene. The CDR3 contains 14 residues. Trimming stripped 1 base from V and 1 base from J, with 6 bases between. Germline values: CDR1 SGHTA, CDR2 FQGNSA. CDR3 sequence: CASSLGTRTDTQYF. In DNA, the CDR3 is TGTGCCAGCAGCTTAGGAACCCGCACAGATACGCAGTATTTT. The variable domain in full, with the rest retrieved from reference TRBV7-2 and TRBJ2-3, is GAGVSQSPSNKVTEKGKDVELRCDPISGHTALYWYRQSLGQGLEFLIYFQGNSAPDKSGLPSDRFSAERTGGSVSTLTIQRTQQEDSAVYLCASSLGTRTDTQYFGPGTRLTVL.

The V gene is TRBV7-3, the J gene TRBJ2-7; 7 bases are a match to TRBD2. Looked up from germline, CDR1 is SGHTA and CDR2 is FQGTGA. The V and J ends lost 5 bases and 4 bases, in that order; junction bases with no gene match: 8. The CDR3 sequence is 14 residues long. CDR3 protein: CASSPRSGTYEQYF. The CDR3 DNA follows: TGTGCCAGCAGCCCAAGGAGCGGGACTTACGAGCAGTACTTC.

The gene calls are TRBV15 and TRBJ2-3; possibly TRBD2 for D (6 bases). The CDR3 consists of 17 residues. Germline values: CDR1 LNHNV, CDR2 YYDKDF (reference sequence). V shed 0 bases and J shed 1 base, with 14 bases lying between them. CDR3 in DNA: TGTGCCACCAGCAGAGATCTAGGACTATTGGGCACAGATACGCAGTATTTT. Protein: CATSRDLGLLGTDTQYF.

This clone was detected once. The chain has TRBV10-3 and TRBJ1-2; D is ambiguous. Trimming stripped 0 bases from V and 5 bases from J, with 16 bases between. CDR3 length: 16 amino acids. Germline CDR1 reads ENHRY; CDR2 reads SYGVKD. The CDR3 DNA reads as TGTGCCATCAGTGAGTCCGGGGTTGGGGAGGCGTATGGCTACACCTTC. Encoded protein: CAISESGVGEAYGYTF.

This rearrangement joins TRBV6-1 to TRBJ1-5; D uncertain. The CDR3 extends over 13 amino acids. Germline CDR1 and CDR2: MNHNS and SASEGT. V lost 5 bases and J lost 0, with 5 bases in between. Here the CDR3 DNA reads TGTGCCAGCAGTCTAATTAGCAATCAGCCCCAGCATTTT. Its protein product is CASSLISNQPQHF.

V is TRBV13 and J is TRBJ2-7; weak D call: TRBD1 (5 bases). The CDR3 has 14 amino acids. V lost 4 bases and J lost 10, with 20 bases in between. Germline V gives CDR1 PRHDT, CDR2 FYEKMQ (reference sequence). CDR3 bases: TGTGCCAGCAGCTCGTACCGTGGGGCTTCGGGCCAGTACTTC. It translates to CASSSYRGASGQYF.

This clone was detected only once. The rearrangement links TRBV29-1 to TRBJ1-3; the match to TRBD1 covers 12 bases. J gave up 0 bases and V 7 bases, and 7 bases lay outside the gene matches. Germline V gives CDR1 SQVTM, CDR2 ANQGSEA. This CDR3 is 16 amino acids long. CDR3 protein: CSAGTGGRGSGNTIYF. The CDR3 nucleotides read TGCAGCGCCGGGACAGGGGGCCGGGGCTCTGGAAACACCATATATTTT.

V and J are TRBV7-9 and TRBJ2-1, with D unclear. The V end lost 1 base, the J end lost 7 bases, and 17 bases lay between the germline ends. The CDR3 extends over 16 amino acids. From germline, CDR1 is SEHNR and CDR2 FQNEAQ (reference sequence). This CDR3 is CASSLVYSGSLNEQFF. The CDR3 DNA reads TGTGCCAGCAGCTTAGTTTACTCTGGCAGCTTGAATGAGCAGTTCTTC.

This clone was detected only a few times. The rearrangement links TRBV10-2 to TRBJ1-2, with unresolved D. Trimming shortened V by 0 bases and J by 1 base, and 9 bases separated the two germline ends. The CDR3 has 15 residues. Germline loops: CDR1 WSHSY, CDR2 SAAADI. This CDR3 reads CASSESWQDNYGYTF. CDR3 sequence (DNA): TGCGCCAGCAGTGAGTCGTGGCAGGATAACTATGGCTACACCTTC.